This T cell receptor beta chain was identified in a study of T cell responses to AZD1222 COVID-19 vaccine. Study results and caveats: Across the whole spike, CD4 TCRs peaked at regions 160-218 and 743-854. Clonal diversity was possibly underestimated, and the donors were mostly white British, with more females.

Notes on this clone: Its antigen is still unknown.

There are 14 residues in the CDR3. Germline CDR1 is MNHEY and CDR2 is SVGAGI. Trimming stripped 4 bases from V and 7 bases from J, with 14 bases between. The data were produced by immunoSEQ multiplex PCR, yet TCRdb's version contains in-frame clones alone and is incomplete. This sample has roughly 100,000 clones; 84% occur once, and the top ten carry 15% to 20%. The rearrangement joins TRBV6-5 to TRBJ1-5, with D possibly matching TRBD1 (5 bases). Specimen: peripheral blood, collected on day 0 of AZD1222 vaccination. This sequence originates from an adult in good health. In DNA form, the CDR3 reads TGTGCCAGCAGTTCGAGGGGCGCGAACCAGCCCCAGCATTTT. Protein product: CASSSRGANQPQHF.